The rows below give T cell receptor beta chains drawn from one sample of a study of T cell responses to AZD1222 COVID-19 vaccine. The repertoire was sequenced with immunoSEQ multiplex PCR; TCRdb's copy has only in-frame clones and lacks some. The data contain around 88,000 clones, around 90% of them singletons. Sequenced here: peripheral blood, sampled on day 0 of MenACWY control vaccination. These receptors came from an adult in good health. The CDR3 runs from the conserved cysteine through the conserved F or W. A D gene is named only where the DNA matches it firmly. Size values are once, few and many counts, or a class for expanded clones, and some rows have none.

abundance | d_gene | j_gene | v_gene | CDR3aa | CDR3nt
. | . | TRBJ2-7 | TRBV28 | CASSPRPGVTYEQYF | TGTGCCAGCAGCCCTCGACCAGGGGTCACCTACGAGCAGTACTTC
. | . | TRBJ2-3 | TRBV7-2 | CASTPQRLISTDTQYF | TGTGCCAGCACGCCCCAAAGACTGATTAGCACAGATACGCAGTATTTT
. | TRBD1 | TRBJ2-2 | TRBV5-4 | CASSSKTGGDTGELFF | TGTGCCAGCAGCTCTAAGACAGGGGGGGACACCGGGGAGCTGTTTTTT
many | . | TRBJ1-5 | TRBV19 | CASSIDSRSNQPQHF | TGTGCCAGTAGTATAGACAGTCGTAGCAATCAGCCCCAGCATTTT
. | . | TRBJ1-1 | TRBV7-2 | CASTFTTDTEAFF | TGTGCCAGCACCTTCACCACAGACACTGAAGCTTTCTTT
. | TRBD2 | TRBJ2-1 | TRBV10-3 | CAISESSSGGSSSYNEQFF | TGTGCCATCAGTGAGTCCTCTAGCGGGGGGTCGAGCTCCTACAATGAGCAGTTCTTC
. | . | TRBJ1-5 | TRBV6-5 | CATKSGAHSNQPQHF | TGTGCCACCAAATCAGGGGCTCATAGCAATCAGCCCCAGCATTTT
once | . | TRBJ1-4 | TRBV10-3 | CAISGDSANEKLFF | TGTGCCATCAGTGGAGACAGTGCTAATGAAAAACTGTTTTTT
. | . | TRBJ2-7 | TRBV18 | CASSSQGTGAYEQYF | TGTGCCAGCTCATCACAGGGGACGGGAGCCTACGAGCAGTACTTC
. | . | TRBJ1-1 | TRBV5-1 | CASSAAGDFAYGEAFF | TGCGCCAGCAGCGCCGCGGGCGATTTCGCATACGGTGAAGCTTTCTTT
. | . | TRBJ1-1 | TRBV9 | CASSVAVNTEAFF | TGTGCCAGCAGCGTAGCAGTGAACACTGAAGCTTTCTTT
. | TRBD1 | TRBJ1-5 | TRBV5-1 | CASSLAGTGNNQPQHF | TGCGCCAGCAGCTTGGCCGGGACAGGGAATAATCAGCCCCAGCATTTT
. | . | TRBJ1-4 | TRBV25-1 | CASSEGYGATNEKLFF | TGTGCCAGCAGTGAAGGGTACGGTGCAACTAATGAAAAACTGTTTTTT
. | . | TRBJ1-1 | TRBV6-5 | CAVHRDGHEAFF | TGTGCCGTCCACCGGGACGGACATGAAGCTTTCTTT
. | . | TRBJ2-3 | TRBV19 | CASRSGSGADTQYF | TGTGCCAGTCGCTCGGGGTCAGGGGCAGATACGCAGTATTTT
few | TRBD1 | TRBJ1-2 | TRBV28 | CASRPRGSGNYGYTF | TGTGCCAGCAGGCCCAGGGGGTCCGGTAACTATGGCTACACCTTC
once | . | TRBJ1-1 | TRBV5-1 | CASSSVQGGTEAFF | TGCGCCAGCAGCTCTGTCCAGGGTGGCACTGAAGCTTTCTTT
. | . | TRBJ2-7 | TRBV6-5 | CASSYLSAGSSYEQYF | TGTGCCAGCAGTTACCTTTCGGCGGGGAGCTCCTACGAGCAGTACTTC
. | . | TRBJ2-5 | TRBV4-3 | CASSQDRSGKRTQYF | TGCGCCAGCAGCCAAGATCGGTCGGGGAAGAGGACCCAGTACTTC
. | . | TRBJ1-2 | TRBV25-1 | CASSGGVFSMGLTF | TGTGCCAGCAGTGGCGGGGTTTTTTCTATGGGGCTCACCTTC
. | TRBD1 | TRBJ1-3 | TRBV10-3 | CAISGGQGFVSGNTIYF | TGTGCCATCAGTGGGGGACAGGGGTTTGTCTCTGGAAACACCATATATTTT
. | . | TRBJ1-1 | TRBV29-1 | CSVEYRENTEAFF | TGCAGCGTGGAATACAGGGAGAACACTGAAGCTTTCTTT
once | . | TRBJ1-5 | TRBV19 | CASSIPLAGGNQPQHF | TGTGCCAGTAGTATCCCCCTCGCAGGGGGCAATCAGCCCCAGCATTTT
. | TRBD1 | TRBJ2-3 | TRBV5-1 | CASSLGQGTQYF | TGCGCCAGCAGCTTGGGACAGGGAACGCAGTATTTT
. | . | TRBJ2-7 | TRBV5-6 | CASSPSPGQGGHEQYF | TGTGCCAGCAGCCCTAGCCCGGGGCAGGGGGGTCACGAGCAGTACTTC
. | . | TRBJ1-5 | TRBV6-4 | CASPTLQDSNQPQHF | TGTGCCAGTCCTACATTACAGGATAGCAATCAGCCCCAGCATTTT
. | . | TRBJ2-3 | TRBV29-1 | CSGAGVRADTQYF | TGCAGCGGCGCAGGGGTCCGGGCAGATACGCAGTATTTT
. | TRBD1 | TRBJ2-5 | TRBV15 | CATSRGTGEETQYF | TGTGCCACCAGCAGAGGGACAGGGGAAGAGACCCAGTACTTC
. | . | TRBJ2-3 | TRBV6-5 | CASIKSGADTQYF | TGTGCCAGCATCAAATCGGGAGCAGATACGCAGTATTTT
. | TRBD2 | TRBJ2-5 | TRBV18 | CASSPPLAGGSGETQYF | TGTGCCAGCTCACCACCTTTAGCGGGGGGCTCGGGAGAGACCCAGTACTTC
. | . | TRBJ2-6 | TRBV5-1 | CASSLDSRSGANVLTF | TGCGCCAGCAGCCTGGACTCTCGCTCTGGGGCCAACGTCCTGACTTTC
. | . | TRBJ1-3 | TRBV9 | CASSVAGNTIYF | TGTGCCAGCAGCGTAGCCGGAAACACCATATATTTT
. | . | TRBJ2-2 | TRBV19 | CASRPGLTNTGELFF | TGTGCCAGTAGGCCGGGACTGACGAACACCGGGGAGCTGTTTTTT
. | . | TRBJ1-2 | TRBV7-2 | CASSLAPPYGYTF | TGTGCCAGCAGCCTCGCACCACCCTATGGCTACACCTTC
once | . | TRBJ2-5 | TRBV19 | CASGERWGETQYF | TGTGCCAGCGGGGAGCGGTGGGGAGAGACCCAGTACTTC
. | . | TRBJ2-2 | TRBV5-6 | CASSLGQGGTGELFF | TGTGCCAGCAGCTTGGGACAGGGAGGCACCGGGGAGCTGTTTTTT
. | . | TRBJ2-3 | TRBV30 | CAWSVRGMSTDTQYF | TGTGCCTGGAGTGTAAGGGGGATGAGCACAGATACGCAGTATTTT
. | . | TRBJ1-1 | TRBV2 | CASSLGQNTEAFF | TGTGCCAGCAGTCTAGGACAGAACACTGAAGCTTTCTTT
few | . | TRBJ2-7 | TRBV9 | CASSVDSTGLPEQYF | TGTGCCAGCAGCGTAGATTCAACAGGTCTCCCCGAGCAGTACTTC
. | . | TRBJ2-5 | TRBV7-9 | CASSLGYAETQYF | TGTGCCAGCAGCTTAGGTTATGCCGAGACCCAGTACTTC
. | . | TRBJ1-1 | TRBV7-2 | CASSLTVDGTEAFF | TGTGCCAGCAGCTTGACGGTCGATGGCACTGAAGCTTTCTTT
. | . | TRBJ1-1 | TRBV5-8 | CASTPTRFRMNTEAFF | TGTGCCAGCACCCCTACGAGGTTCCGGATGAACACTGAAGCTTTCTTT
. | . | TRBJ2-2 | TRBV7-2 | CASSLYMAGELFF | TGTGCCAGCAGCTTATATATGGCCGGGGAGCTGTTTTTT
once | TRBD1 | TRBJ1-2 | TRBV5-1 | CASTWTQGASGYTF | TGCGCCAGCACCTGGACGCAGGGGGCGAGTGGCTACACCTTC
. | . | TRBJ1-1 | TRBV7-2 | CASSLQGFANTEAFF | TGTGCCAGCAGCTTACAGGGTTTTGCGAACACTGAAGCTTTCTTT
. | . | TRBJ1-6 | TRBV20-1 | CSASRGQGLNSPLHF | TGCAGTGCTAGTCGTGGGCAGGGTCTAAATTCACCCCTCCACTTT
. | . | TRBJ1-6 | TRBV30 | CAWGTYDNSPLHF | TGTGCCTGGGGGACATATGATAATTCACCCCTCCACTTT
. | . | TRBJ1-3 | TRBV9 | CASRSEVGPGNTIYF | TGTGCCAGCAGGTCAGAGGTGGGGCCGGGAAACACCATATATTTT
. | TRBD1 | TRBJ2-5 | TRBV19 | CASSIEGQSKETQYF | TGTGCCAGTAGTATAGAGGGACAGTCGAAAGAGACCCAGTACTTC
. | . | TRBJ1-3 | TRBV7-2 | CASSQGLPWTGNTIYF | TGTGCCAGCAGCCAGGGACTGCCCTGGACGGGAAACACCATATATTTT
. | . | TRBJ2-5 | TRBV2 | CASRSQETQYF | TGTGCCAGCAGGTCCCAAGAGACCCAGTACTTC
. | . | TRBJ2-3 | TRBV4-2 | CASSQEWAEDTQYF | TGTGCCAGCAGCCAAGAATGGGCGGAAGATACGCAGTATTTT
. | TRBD1 | TRBJ1-2 | TRBV19 | CASSGRTGGHGYTF | TGTGCCAGTAGTGGGCGGACAGGGGGCCATGGCTACACCTTC
. | TRBD2 | TRBJ2-5 | TRBV30 | CAWSVFGLAGGQETQYF | TGTGCCTGGAGTGTCTTCGGACTAGCGGGGGGACAAGAGACCCAGTACTTC
. | . | TRBJ1-5 | TRBV19 | CASSIGGGHGSNQPQHF | TGTGCCAGTAGTATTGGGGGGGGACATGGAAGCAATCAGCCCCAGCATTTT
. | . | TRBJ2-1 | TRBV7-2 | CASSARLVANEQFF | TGTGCCAGCAGCGCGAGACTAGTAGCCAATGAGCAGTTCTTC
. | . | TRBJ1-4 | TRBV9 | CASSSWAGEKLFF | TGTGCCAGCAGCTCTTGGGCTGGAGAAAAACTGTTTTTT